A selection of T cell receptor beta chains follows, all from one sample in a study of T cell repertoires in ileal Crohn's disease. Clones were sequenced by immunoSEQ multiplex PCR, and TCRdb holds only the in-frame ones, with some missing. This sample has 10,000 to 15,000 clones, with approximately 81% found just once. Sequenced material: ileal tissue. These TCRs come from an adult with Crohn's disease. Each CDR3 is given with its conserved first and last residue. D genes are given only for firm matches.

CDR3 DNA: TGCGCCAGCAGCCGTGAGACAGGGAGAGATTCACCCCTCCACTTT
CDR3 protein: CASSRETGRDSPLHF
V gene: TRBV5-1
J gene: TRBJ1-6
D gene: TRBD1

CDR3 DNA: TGTGCCAGTAGTACTGGGACAGGGGGCACTGAAGCTTTCTTT
CDR3 protein: CASSTGTGGTEAFF
V gene: TRBV19
J gene: TRBJ1-1
D gene: TRBD1

CDR3 DNA: TGTGCCAGCAGCGGGGGCCTGAGCACAGATACGCAGTATTTT
CDR3 protein: CASSGGLSTDTQYF
V gene: TRBV5-4
J gene: TRBJ2-3
D gene: -

CDR3 DNA: TGTGCCAGCAGTGATCAGGGGAGCTTTACCTCTGGAAACACCATATATTTT
CDR3 protein: CASSDQGSFTSGNTIYF
V gene: TRBV25-1
J gene: TRBJ1-3
D gene: -

CDR3 DNA: TGTGCCAGCAGCCCAGTAGCTAGTGTCGCCTGGGAGCAGTACTTC
CDR3 protein: CASSPVASVAWEQYF
V gene: TRBV7-2
J gene: TRBJ2-7
D gene: -

CDR3 DNA: TGTGCCAGTAGTGAGACTAGCGGAAACTACGAGCAGTACTTC
CDR3 protein: CASSETSGNYEQYF
V gene: TRBV19
J gene: TRBJ2-7
D gene: TRBD2

CDR3 DNA: TGTGCCAGCAGTTTAAGGGGGGGAGCCAAAAACATTCAGTACTTC
CDR3 protein: CASSLRGGAKNIQYF
V gene: TRBV28
J gene: TRBJ2-4
D gene: -

CDR3 DNA: TGTGCCAGCAGCTGCTACAGGGAGAACACTGAAGCTTTCTTT
CDR3 protein: CASSCYRENTEAFF
V gene: TRBV7-9
J gene: TRBJ1-1
D gene: -

CDR3 DNA: TGTGCCAGCAGCCCCCGACAGGGTTCGAACACTGAAGCTTTCTTT
CDR3 protein: CASSPRQGSNTEAFF
V gene: TRBV7-2
J gene: TRBJ1-1
D gene: TRBD1

CDR3 DNA: TGTGCCTGGAGCCCGGACAGGACCTCACAGTTCTTC
CDR3 protein: CAWSPDRTSQFF
V gene: TRBV30
J gene: TRBJ2-1
D gene: TRBD1

CDR3 DNA: TGTGCCAGCTCACCGGTGGGGACAGGGGGCCGAGAGACCCAGTACTTC
CDR3 protein: CASSPVGTGGRETQYF
V gene: TRBV18
J gene: TRBJ2-5
D gene: TRBD1

CDR3 DNA: TGTGCCAGCAGCTTAGCCCTACAGGGGAGAACCTATGGCTACACCTTC
CDR3 protein: CASSLALQGRTYGYTF
V gene: TRBV7-3
J gene: TRBJ1-2
D gene: TRBD1

CDR3 DNA: TGTGCCAGCAGCTTAGCGGGGACAGGAGGCCAGCCCCAGCATTTT
CDR3 protein: CASSLAGTGGQPQHF
V gene: TRBV11-2
J gene: TRBJ1-5
D gene: TRBD1

CDR3 DNA: TGCGCCAGCAGCTTACAGGGGGCGAAGAATTCACCCCTCCACTTT
CDR3 protein: CASSLQGAKNSPLHF
V gene: TRBV5-1
J gene: TRBJ1-6
D gene: TRBD1

CDR3 DNA: TGTGCCAGCAGCCTAGGAGGGGGACTAGCGGGGCCAAGGGAGCAGTTCTTC
CDR3 protein: CASSLGGGLAGPREQFF
V gene: TRBV11-2
J gene: TRBJ2-1
D gene: TRBD2

CDR3 DNA: TGCGCCAGCAGTCCTCGGGGCTCCTACAATGAGCAGTTCTTC
CDR3 protein: CASSPRGSYNEQFF
V gene: TRBV5-1
J gene: TRBJ2-1
D gene: -

CDR3 DNA: TGTGCCACAGGGAGCGGGGGGGCCGTTCAGAGCGAGACCCAGTACTTC
CDR3 protein: CATGSGGAVQSETQYF
V gene: TRBV7-2
J gene: TRBJ2-5
D gene: TRBD2

CDR3 DNA: TGTGCCAGCAGCCTTGAAGCTTTCTTT
CDR3 protein: CASSLEAFF
V gene: TRBV7-2
J gene: TRBJ1-1
D gene: -